This TCR beta chain was captured in a study of blood T cell repertoires in COVID-19. Looking at the study overall: PBMCs, B-cell-depleted T cells, or T cells provided the cDNA or gDNA that made up the material.

Libraries were prepared by immunoSEQ multiplex PCR; TCRdb keeps only in-frame clonotypes and omits some of them. The sample consists of hundreds of thousands of clones, approximately 86% of them appearing once. The germline V gene encodes CDR1 KGHSH and CDR2 LQKENI. CDR3 length: 16 amino acids. V was pared by 0 bases and J by 2 bases, with 11 bases between. The Seattle patients, enrolled during active infection, were followed longitudinally. The rearrangement joins TRBV18 to TRBJ2-1; D not certain. The TCR comes from a woman aged 70-85 years with COVID-19, enrolled during active disease. The sequencing sample was made of peripheral blood. This CDR3 reads CASSPPSRVTYNEQFF. The CDR3 region has the DNA TGTGCCAGCTCACCACCGTCCCGGGTTACCTACAATGAGCAGTTCTTC.